This T cell receptor (beta chain) was identified in a study of cytomegalovirus exposure and HLA in healthy donors. Study-level points and caveats: Through in vitro validation, a few CMV-associated chains were shown to be specific for CMV antigens. Overall, roughly 150 TCR beta chains were annotated as cytomegalovirus-associated.

Germline CDR1 is SGHRS and CDR2 is YFSETQ. CDR3 length: 13 amino acids. With 2 bases removed from V and 2 bases from J, the gap between germline ends came to 7 bases. Measured with immunoSEQ multiplex PCR; TCRdb has only the in-frame clones, and not every one. The top ten hold approximately 5% of the sample, which has approximately 65,000 clones, around 93% seen once. Details on this clone: Antigen specificity is unknown.

Separate from the approximately 670-subject first cohort was the approximately 120-subject validation cohort, to which the donors belonged. Sequencing was done on a sample of PBMCs. This TCR derives from a man aged 18 to 30 in good health and CMV-seropositive. The chain couples TRBV5-1 to TRBJ1-1; D is ambiguous. CDR3 sequence reads: CASSLTVNTEAFF. CDR3 sequence (DNA): TGCGCCAGCAGCTTAACAGTTAACACTGAAGCTTTCTTT.